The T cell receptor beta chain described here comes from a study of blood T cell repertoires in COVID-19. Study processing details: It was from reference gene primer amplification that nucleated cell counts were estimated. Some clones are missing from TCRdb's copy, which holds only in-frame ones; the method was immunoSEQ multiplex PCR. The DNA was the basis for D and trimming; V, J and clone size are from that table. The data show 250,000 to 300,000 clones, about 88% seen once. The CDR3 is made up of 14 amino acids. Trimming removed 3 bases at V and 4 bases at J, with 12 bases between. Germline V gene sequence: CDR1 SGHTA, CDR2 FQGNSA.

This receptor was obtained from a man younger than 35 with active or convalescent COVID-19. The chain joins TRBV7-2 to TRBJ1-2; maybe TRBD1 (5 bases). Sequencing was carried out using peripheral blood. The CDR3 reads CASSFQGWVYGYTF. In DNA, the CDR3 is TGTGCCAGCAGCTTCCAGGGATGGGTCTATGGCTACACCTTC. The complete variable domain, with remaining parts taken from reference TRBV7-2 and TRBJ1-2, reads GAGVSQSPSNKVTEKGKDVELRCDPISGHTALYWYRQSLGQGLEFLIYFQGNSAPDKSGLPSDRFSAERTGGSVSTLTIQRTQQEDSAVYLCASSFQGWVYGYTFGSGTRLTVV.